The T cell receptor beta chain described here comes from a study of cytomegalovirus exposure and HLA in healthy donors. Findings of the study overall: Reports credit the classifier with highly specific, highly sensitive diagnosis of cytomegalovirus status. Among TCR beta chains of equal frequency, HLA-associated ones were more clonally expanded in a later analysis.

Of note for this clone: What it recognizes is unknown.

CDR3 length equals 15 residues. Trimming removed 6 bases at V and 3 bases at J, with 14 bases between. Germline lookup yields CDR1 MNHEY and CDR2 SVGAGI. PCR primers comprised 60 Vbeta and 13 Jbeta primers. Assay: immunoSEQ multiplex PCR; the TCRdb copy retains only in-frame clones and omits some. The sample has about 89,000 clones, less than 9.5% seen once. The sample taken for sequencing was PBMCs. The chain links TRBV6-5 to TRBJ1-4; D is perhaps TRBD1 (6 bases). The receptor comes from a man aged 50 or older in good health and CMV-seropositive. The chain's CDR3 is CASSPGAAANEKLFF. The CDR3 nucleotides read TGTGCCAGCAGCCCAGGGGCCGCGGCTAATGAAAAACTGTTTTTT.